This T cell receptor beta chain originates from a study of T cell changes during pregnancy in multiple sclerosis. The CDR3 contains 14 residues. Germline values: CDR1 SGHDT, CDR2 YYEEEE. Trimming took 1 base from V and 4 from J, leaving 12 bases between them. Data came from immunoSEQ multiplex PCR; TCRdb stores just in-frame clones and leaves some out. The sample lists roughly 62,000 clones; 80% to 90% were seen once. The receptor was derived from a female donor with multiple sclerosis, enrolled in a pregnancy study. This chain joins TRBV5-6 and TRBJ2-7; maybe TRBD1 (5 bases). The source material was peripheral blood, sampled in the first trimester of pregnancy. CDR3 nucleotides: TGTGCCAGCAGCTTGTGGACAAAAAGGTACGAGCAGTACTTC. Protein: CASSLWTKRYEQYF. The entire variable domain, with the rest obtained from reference TRBV5-6 and TRBJ2-7, is as follows: DAGVTQSPTHLIKTRGQQVTLRCSPKSGHDTVSWYQQALGQGPQFIFQYYEEEERQRGNFPDRFSGHQFPNYSSELNVNALLLGDSALYLCASSLWTKRYEQYFGPGTRLTVT.